Shown below are 26 T cell receptor beta chains from a single sample sequenced in a study of shared clonotypes between healthy human individuals. Naive CD8 cells lacked CD45RO and underwent positive selection for CCR7, leaving out terminally differentiated effector memory CD45RA+ cells. The data were produced by immunoSEQ multiplex PCR, yet TCRdb's version contains in-frame clones alone and is incomplete. The data show under 600,000 clones, roughly 98% seen once. The sequenced material came from naive CD8+ T cells sorted from blood. These receptors came from a man under 40 in good health.

The chain carries TRBV6-4 and TRBJ2-3, with TRBD2 identical over 11 bases. V shed 7 bases and J 5 bases; nucleotides not matched to a gene: 8. Germline V gives CDR1 MRHNA, CDR2 SNTAGT. The CDR3 sequence is 15 residues long. CDR3 sequence: CASKETSGSIDTQYF. CDR3 DNA: TGTGCCAGCAAGGAAACTAGCGGGAGTATAGATACGCAGTATTTT.

V is TRBV7-9 and J is TRBJ2-5; the D is unclear. From germline, CDR1 is SEHNR and CDR2 FQNEAQ (reference sequence). The CDR3 loop spans 13 amino acids. Trimming left V 7 bases short and J 3 bases short, with 12 bases between. The CDR3 sequence: CASISTGKETQYF. In DNA form, the CDR3 reads TGTGCCAGCATCTCGACTGGAAAAGAGACCCAGTACTTC. The full variable domain, with the rest looked up from reference TRBV7-9 and TRBJ2-5, is DTGVSQNPRHKITKRGQNVTFRCDPISEHNRLYWYRQTLGQGPEFLTYFQNEAQLEKSRLLSDRFSAERPKGSFSTLEIQRTEQGDSAMYLCASISTGKETQYFGPGTRLLVL.

The V call is TRBV27, the J call TRBJ2-3; D is uncertain. Germline-derived CDR1 and CDR2 are MNHEY and SMNVEV (reference sequence). The CDR3 covers 14 residues. With 1 base removed from V and 0 bases from J, the gap between germline ends came to 5 bases. CDR3 loop: CASSLYGSTDTQYF. CDR3 nucleotide sequence: TGTGCCAGCAGTTTATACGGAAGCACAGATACGCAGTATTTT.

The CDR3 DNA reads TGTGCCAGCAGCTTAGAAGGCGGGAGGGCCAAAAATACGCAGTATTTT. It translates to CASSLEGGRAKNTQYF. This chain links TRBV11-2 with TRBJ2-3, with 9 nucleotides matching TRBD2. Per germline, CDR1 SGHAT and CDR2 FQNNGV. V gave up 0 bases and J gave up 7 bases; unmatched junction bases: 8. This CDR3 has 16 amino acids.

This clone was seen once. V gene TRBV29-1 combines with J gene TRBJ2-2, with TRBD2 identical over 16 bases. Trimming at V came to 7 bases and at J to 4 bases, leaving 6 bases not matched to a gene. The CDR3 totals 16 residues. Germline V lookup: CDR1 SQVTM, CDR2 ANQGSEA. In DNA form, the CDR3 reads TGCAGCGGCTGGGGACTAGCGGGAGGGACCACCGGGGAGCTGTTTTTT. Amino acid sequence: CSGWGLAGGTTGELFF.

The V and J genes are TRBV28 and TRBJ2-7, with 7 bases matching TRBD1. With 5 bases clipped from V and 0 bases from J, the junction kept 7 bases outside the gene matches. Germline CDR1 reads MDHEN; CDR2 reads SYDVKM. This CDR3 has 15 amino acids. CDR3 DNA sequence: TGTGCCAGCAGTGGGACAGCCACTTTCTCCTACGAGCAGTACTTC. Translated, it gives CASSGTATFSYEQYF.

The V and J genes are TRBV27 and TRBJ1-1, with D perhaps TRBD1 (5 bases). Germline V CDR1 and CDR2: MNHEY, SMNVEV (reference sequence). With 5 bases removed from V and 0 bases from J, the gap between germline ends came to 10 bases. The CDR3 totals 14 residues. The CDR3 sequence: CASSPGTLNTEAFF. Here the CDR3 DNA reads TGTGCCAGCAGTCCCGGGACGTTGAACACTGAAGCTTTCTTT.

The chain employs TRBV15 and TRBJ2-7; D is undetermined. V shed 0 bases and J shed 6 bases, with 6 bases lying between them. Germline CDR1 is LNHNV and CDR2 is YYDKDF (reference sequence). The CDR3 covers 12 residues. As DNA, the CDR3 is TGTGCCACCAGCAGAGACAACGGCGAGCAGTACTTC. This gives the protein CATSRDNGEQYF.

Written as DNA, the CDR3 is TGTGCCAGCAGCTTAAGGACAGGGTCGGCTAATGAAAAACTGTTTTTT. Amino acids: CASSLRTGSANEKLFF. This sequence joins TRBV7-2 and TRBJ1-4; TRBD1 aligns across 8 bases. This CDR3 contains 16 residues. J lost 3 bases, V lost 2 bases, and 5 bases had no gene match. Looked up from germline, CDR1 is SGHTA and CDR2 is FQGNSA.

The chain recombines TRBV7-9 with TRBJ2-7; maybe TRBD1 (5 bases). Trimming stripped 5 bases from V and 3 bases from J, with 11 bases between. Germline assignment: CDR1 SEHNR and CDR2 FQNEAQ (reference sequence). The length of the CDR3 is 13 residues. The CDR3 reads CASSPRGFYEQYF. The CDR3, as DNA: TGTGCCAGCAGCCCTAGGGGCTTCTACGAGCAGTACTTC.

The rearrangement links TRBV18 to TRBJ2-2; either TRBD1 or TRBD2 may fit D (5 bases each). Germline V CDR1 and CDR2: KGHSH, LQKENI. Trimming took 5 bases from V and 2 from J, leaving 15 bases between them. CDR3 length equals 16 residues. The chain's CDR3 is CASSRPGTANTGELFF. CDR3 sequence (DNA): TGTGCCAGCTCAAGACCCGGGACGGCAAACACCGGGGAGCTGTTTTTT.

The CDR3 DNA follows: TGTGCCAGCCTCGGTGAGGGGGCCGGTGGGCTGTTTTTT. Its translation is CASLGEGAGGLFF. The V gene is TRBV2, the J gene TRBJ1-4; TRBD1 aligns across 7 bases. This CDR3 is 13 amino acids long. The J segment lost 14 bases and the V segment lost 8 bases, leaving 14 bases of the junction unmatched. The germline V gene encodes CDR1 SNHLY and CDR2 FYNNEI.

The chain employs TRBV25-1 and TRBJ2-1; D is ambiguous. Germline V gene data show CDR1 as MGHDK and CDR2 as SYGVNS. CDR3 length: 12 amino acids. The V gene lost 4 bases and the J gene lost 6 bases, with 7 bases spanning the gap. CDR3 residues: CASSVGFNEQFF. The CDR3 DNA follows: TGTGCCAGCAGTGTAGGGTTCAATGAGCAGTTCTTC.

This chain uses TRBV5-5 with TRBJ2-5, with D unresolved. Germline assignment: CDR1 SGHKS and CDR2 YYEKEE (reference sequence). V gave up 3 bases and J gave up 0 bases, with 9 bases separating them. This CDR3 comprises 14 residues. The CDR3 is CASSSPQDQETQYF. Written as DNA, the CDR3 is TGTGCCAGCAGCTCGCCCCAGGACCAAGAGACCCAGTACTTC.

This clone was observed once. The chain employs TRBV27 and TRBJ1-2; TRBD1 matches 11 bases. CDR3 length equals 14 residues. V lost 6 bases, J lost 8 bases, and 8 bases stayed unmatched. Per germline, CDR1 MNHEY and CDR2 SMNVEV (reference sequence). The CDR3 sequence: CASSSGQGALGYTF. The CDR3, as DNA: TGTGCCAGCAGCTCTGGACAGGGGGCGCTGGGCTACACCTTC.

The chain couples TRBV7-9 to TRBJ2-2, with a possible D match to TRBD2 (6 bases). CDR3 length equals 16 residues. Trimming removed 4 bases from V and 2 bases from J, with 14 bases in between. Germline V gene sequence: CDR1 SEHNR, CDR2 FQNEAQ (reference sequence). CDR3 DNA: TGTGCCAGCAGCTCCCGACTCGGACTAAACACCGGGGAGCTGTTTTTT. This encodes CASSSRLGLNTGELFF.

The gene calls are TRBV29-1 and TRBJ2-1, with a tentative D call TRBD1 (5 bases). Trimming shortened V by 7 bases and J by 3 bases, and 16 bases separated the two germline ends. Germline V gives CDR1 SQVTM, CDR2 ANQGSEA. This CDR3 has 14 amino acids. The DNA for the CDR3 is TGCAGCGCCCAGTTCGGTCAGGGCTACAATGAGCAGTTCTTC. It specifies CSAQFGQGYNEQFF.

The J gene is TRBJ2-7, the V gene TRBV7-9; D gene unclear. The CDR3 runs to 13 residues. V shed 2 bases and J shed 7 bases, with 12 bases lying between them. Looked up from germline, CDR1 is SEHNR and CDR2 is FQNEAQ (reference sequence). The CDR3 DNA is TGTGCCAGCAGCTTATATGATGGGGTGGAGCAGTACTTC. This sequence encodes CASSLYDGVEQYF.

The genes are TRBV6-6 and TRBJ2-1; unclear D gene. The germline CDR1 and CDR2 sequences are MNHNY and SVGAGI (reference sequence). The CDR3 sequence is 12 residues long. V was trimmed by 4 bases and J by 6 bases, leaving 7 bases between them. The CDR3 DNA sequence: TGTGCCAGCAGTTCCTGGGGCAATGAGCAGTTCTTC. This sequence encodes CASSSWGNEQFF.

The chain joins TRBV29-1 to TRBJ2-1; the match to TRBD2 covers 8 bases. The length of the CDR3 is 15 residues. Germline values: CDR1 SQVTM, CDR2 ANQGSEA. V dropped 2 bases and J dropped 8; count of bases not matched to a gene: 11. The CDR3 sequence is CSVEMESGSGYEQFF. The DNA for the CDR3 is TGCAGCGTTGAAATGGAGAGCGGGAGTGGGTATGAGCAGTTCTTC.

To note about this clone: At the DNA level, this CDR3 is encoded by other sequences in the same sample as well. This sequence joins TRBV7-9 and TRBJ1-1, with D hard to call. Germline loops: CDR1 SEHNR, CDR2 FQNEAQ (reference sequence). Trimming removed 3 bases from V and 8 bases from J, with 4 bases in between. CDR3 length: 10 amino acids. Written as DNA, the CDR3 is TGTGCCAGCAGCTTGGACGAAGCTTTCTTT. Translated, it gives CASSLDEAFF.

The V call is TRBV7-9, the J call TRBJ1-1; a weak D match, TRBD1 (6 bases). Germline lookup yields CDR1 SEHNR and CDR2 FQNEAQ (reference sequence). The length of the CDR3 is 16 residues. Trimming removed 1 base from V and 6 bases from J, with 18 bases in between. The DNA of the CDR3 is TGTGCCAGCAGCTTAGACAGGGCTTTTTCACCCGCTGAAGCTTTCTTT. Its translation: CASSLDRAFSPAEAFF.

The rearrangement links TRBV18 to TRBJ2-5; 8 bases align to TRBD1. This CDR3 is built from 14 residues. V shed 3 bases, J shed 4 bases, and the junction held 4 bases outside the gene matches. The germline CDR1 and CDR2 sequences are KGHSH and LQKENI. The CDR3 is CASSPSGTGETQYF. CDR3 in DNA: TGTGCCAGCTCACCTTCCGGGACAGGAGAGACCCAGTACTTC.

V usage is TRBV12-2 and J usage is TRBJ2-3; the table calls TRBD2, which could not be checked here. TRBV12-2 is a listed pseudogene. The CDR3 totals 16 residues. CDR3 in amino acids: CASRLVGLDGEDTQYF. The CDR3 bases are TGTGCAAGTCGCTTAGTGGGACTAGACGGGGAAGATACGCAGTATTTT.

This chain uses TRBV6-5 with TRBJ2-3, with D possibly TRBD2 on 6 matching bases. V lost 2 bases, J lost 5 bases, and 14 bases lay in between. There are 15 residues in the CDR3. Germline-derived CDR1 and CDR2 are MNHEY and SVGAGI. For the CDR3, the DNA is TGTGCCAGCAGTTACCGGCTTAGCGGAGAAGATACGCAGTATTTT. It yields the protein CASSYRLSGEDTQYF.

V usage is TRBV29-1 and J usage is TRBJ2-1; D ambiguous. V lost 4 bases to trimming and J lost 3 bases, with 19 bases between them. The CDR3 runs to 16 residues. Germline values: CDR1 SQVTM, CDR2 ANQGSEA. CDR3 in amino acids: CSVVFSLLVVYNEQFF. The CDR3 coding sequence is TGCAGCGTTGTCTTTTCCCTGCTAGTGGTCTACAATGAGCAGTTCTTC.